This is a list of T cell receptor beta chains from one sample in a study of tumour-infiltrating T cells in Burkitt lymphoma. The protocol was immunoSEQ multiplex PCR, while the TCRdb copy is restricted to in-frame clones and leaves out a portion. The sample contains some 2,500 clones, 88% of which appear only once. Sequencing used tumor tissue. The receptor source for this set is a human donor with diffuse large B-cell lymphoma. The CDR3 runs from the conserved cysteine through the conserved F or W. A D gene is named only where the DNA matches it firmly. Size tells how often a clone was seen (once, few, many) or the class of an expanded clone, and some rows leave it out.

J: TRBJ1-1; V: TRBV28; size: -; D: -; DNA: TGTGCCAGCAGTCCCCCGGGAGGGACTGAAGCTTTCTTT; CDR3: CASSPPGGTEAFF
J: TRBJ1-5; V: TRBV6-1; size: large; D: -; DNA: TGTGCCAGCAGTGACTGGAGACAGCCCCAGCATTTT; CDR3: CASSDWRQPQHF
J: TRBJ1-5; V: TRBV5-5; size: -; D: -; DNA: TGTGCCAGCAGCTATACCGGGGTGACCGATCAGCCCCAGCATTTT; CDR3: CASSYTGVTDQPQHF
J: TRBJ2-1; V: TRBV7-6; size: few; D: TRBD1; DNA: TGTGCCAGCAGCTTCCCCGGGACAGAGTCGACCGGAGAGGACAATGAGCAGTTCTTC; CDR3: CASSFPGTESTGEDNEQFF
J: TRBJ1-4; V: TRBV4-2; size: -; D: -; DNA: TGTGCCAGCAGCCAAGATCCCAGGGTAGGAGAAAAACTGTTTTTT; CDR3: CASSQDPRVGEKLFF
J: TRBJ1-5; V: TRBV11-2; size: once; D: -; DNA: TGTGCCAGCAGCTTACTTCGAGGTGGACAGCCCCAGCATTTT; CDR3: CASSLLRGGQPQHF
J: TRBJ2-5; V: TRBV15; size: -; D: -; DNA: TGTGCCACCAGCCAGGACTACCAAGAGACCCAGTACTTC; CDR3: CATSQDYQETQYF
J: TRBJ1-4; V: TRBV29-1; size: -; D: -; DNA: TGCAGCGGGGGACGGAGTAATGAAAAACTGTTTTTT; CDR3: CSGGRSNEKLFF
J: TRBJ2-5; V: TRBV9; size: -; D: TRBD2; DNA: TGTGCCAGCAGCCCCTTAGCGGGAGGGGGGGAGACCCAGTACTTC; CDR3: CASSPLAGGGETQYF
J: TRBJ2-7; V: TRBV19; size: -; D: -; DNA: TGTGCCAGTAGTATTACCTTGGGGCTCTCCTACGAGCAGTACTTC; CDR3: CASSITLGLSYEQYF
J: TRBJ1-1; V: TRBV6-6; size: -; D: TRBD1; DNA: TGTGCCAGCCAGGGACAGATGAACACTGAAGCTTTCTTT; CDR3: CASQGQMNTEAFF
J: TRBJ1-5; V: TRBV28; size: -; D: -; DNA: TGTGCCAGCAGTTGGCGCAGCGCAGCCTCCAATCAGCCCCAGCATTTT; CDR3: CASSWRSAASNQPQHF
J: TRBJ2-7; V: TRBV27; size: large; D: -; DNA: TGTGCCAGCAGTTTATGGGCAAAACCTTACGAGCAGTACTTC; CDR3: CASSLWAKPYEQYF
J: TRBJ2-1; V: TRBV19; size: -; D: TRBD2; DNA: TGTGCCAGTAATGAGCTAGCGGGGTACAATGAGCAGTTCTTC; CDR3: CASNELAGYNEQFF
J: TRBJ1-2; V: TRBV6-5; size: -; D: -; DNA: TGTGCCAGCAGCCCCGGATGGGACTATGGCTACACCTTC; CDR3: CASSPGWDYGYTF